Listed below are T cell receptor beta chains from one sample, sequenced in a study of regulatory T cells in long-lasting Graves disease. Via MiXCR, TCRdb re-called the multiplex PCR reads, giving one row per CDR3 protein. The sample contains about 660,000 distinct CDR3 sequences, 30% of which appear only once. Sample: peripheral blood mononuclear cells (PBMCs), taken when the disease was refractory, from a patient treated with antithyroid drugs. These receptors all come from a female donor with Graves disease. CDR3s include the opening cysteine and the closing phenylalanine or tryptophan. Each record gives: V gene, clone size, D gene, J gene, CDR3 protein, CDR3 DNA. The D gene is left open where the match is weak. The size of a clone is reported for some rows only, either as once, few or many, or as a class for expanded clones.

v_call: TRBV5-1
clone_size: .
d_call: TRBD2
j_call: TRBJ2-1
cdr3_aa: CASSLNIQAGNNEQFF
cdr3_nt: TGCGCCAGCAGCTTGAACATCCAAGCGGGAAACAATGAGCAGTTCTTC

v_call: TRBV12-3/TRBV12-4
clone_size: .
d_call: TRBD1
j_call: TRBJ1-3
cdr3_aa: CASSLRQGVGNTIYF
cdr3_nt: TGTGCCAGCAGTTTAAGGCAGGGGGTCGGAAACACCATATATTTT

v_call: TRBV6-2/TRBV6-3
clone_size: few
d_call: .
j_call: TRBJ2-2
cdr3_aa: CASKLGGNTGELFF
cdr3_nt: TGTGCCAGCAAGTTAGGGGGGAACACCGGGGAGCTGTTTTTT

v_call: TRBV11-3
clone_size: .
d_call: .
j_call: TRBJ2-2
cdr3_aa: CASSSGELHPGELFF
cdr3_nt: TGTGCCAGCAGTTCCGGGGAACTCCATCCCGGGGAGCTGTTTTTT

v_call: TRBV27
clone_size: many
d_call: .
j_call: TRBJ2-7
cdr3_aa: CASSSQGLVYEQYF
cdr3_nt: TGTGCCAGCAGTTCCCAGGGGTTAGTGTACGAGCAGTACTTC

v_call: TRBV5-1
clone_size: .
d_call: .
j_call: TRBJ1-4
cdr3_aa: CASSLDRKLFF
cdr3_nt: TGCGCCAGCAGCTTGGATCGTAAACTGTTTTTT

v_call: TRBV3-1
clone_size: many
d_call: .
j_call: TRBJ1-1
cdr3_aa: CASRYDQSRAEAFF
cdr3_nt: TGTGCCAGCAGATACGACCAAAGCAGGGCTGAAGCTTTCTTT

v_call: TRBV6-1
clone_size: .
d_call: .
j_call: TRBJ1-5
cdr3_aa: CASSGASSNQPQHF
cdr3_nt: TGTGCCAGCAGTGGGGCCAGCAGCAATCAGCCCCAGCATTTT

v_call: TRBV2
clone_size: .
d_call: .
j_call: TRBJ2-7
cdr3_aa: CASSLGGGLNYEQYF
cdr3_nt: TGTGCCAGCAGTTTAGGGGGGGGGCTGAACTACGAGCAGTACTTC

v_call: TRBV10-2
clone_size: few
d_call: .
j_call: TRBJ2-7
cdr3_aa: CASSEASLTGEQYF
cdr3_nt: TGCGCCAGCAGTGAGGCATCACTTACAGGCGAGCAGTACTTC

v_call: TRBV25-1
clone_size: .
d_call: .
j_call: TRBJ2-7
cdr3_aa: CASRDDDYEQYF
cdr3_nt: TGTGCCAGCAGGGACGACGACTACGAGCAGTACTTC

v_call: TRBV7-9
clone_size: few
d_call: TRBD1
j_call: TRBJ2-2
cdr3_aa: CASSSTGGIDGELFF
cdr3_nt: TGTGCCAGCAGCTCGACAGGGGGCATTGACGGGGAGCTGTTTTTT

v_call: TRBV11-2
clone_size: many
d_call: .
j_call: TRBJ1-5
cdr3_aa: CASSLGEGNQPQHF
cdr3_nt: TGTGCCAGCAGCTTAGGGGAGGGAAATCAGCCCCAGCATTTT

v_call: TRBV19
clone_size: once
d_call: .
j_call: TRBJ2-6
cdr3_aa: CASSMRAFGTGANVLTF
cdr3_nt: TGTGCCAGTAGTATGAGAGCCTTTGGGACCGGGGCCAACGTCCTGACTTTC

v_call: TRBV6-2/TRBV6-3
clone_size: .
d_call: .
j_call: TRBJ2-7
cdr3_aa: CASRAGPSSSYEQYF
cdr3_nt: TGTGCCAGCAGGGCGGGACCTTCGAGCTCCTACGAGCAGTACTTC

v_call: TRBV19
clone_size: .
d_call: .
j_call: TRBJ1-2
cdr3_aa: CASALRYGGYTF
cdr3_nt: TGTGCCAGTGCTCTCCGGTACGGGGGCTACACCTTC

v_call: TRBV20-1
clone_size: few
d_call: TRBD1
j_call: TRBJ1-5
cdr3_aa: CSASQGASQPQHF
cdr3_nt: TGCAGTGCTAGCCAGGGGGCCAGTCAGCCCCAGCATTTT

v_call: TRBV19
clone_size: few
d_call: .
j_call: TRBJ2-4
cdr3_aa: CASSIGVTNVLAKNIQYF
cdr3_nt: TGTGCCAGTAGTATAGGTGTGACGAACGTTCTAGCCAAAAACATTCAGTACTTC

v_call: TRBV19
clone_size: .
d_call: .
j_call: TRBJ1-2
cdr3_aa: CASSIADLSGYTF
cdr3_nt: TGTGCCAGTAGTATTGCGGACCTTTCTGGCTACACCTTC

v_call: TRBV12-3/TRBV12-4
clone_size: .
d_call: TRBD2
j_call: TRBJ2-2
cdr3_aa: CASSASGTSTTGELSF
cdr3_nt: TGTGCCAGCAGTGCCTCCGGGACTAGCACCACCGGGGAGCTGTCTTTT

v_call: TRBV19
clone_size: .
d_call: .
j_call: TRBJ1-5
cdr3_aa: CASQMNSNQPQHF
cdr3_nt: TGTGCCAGTCAGATGAATAGCAATCAGCCCCAGCATTTT

v_call: TRBV5-1
clone_size: .
d_call: TRBD1
j_call: TRBJ2-7
cdr3_aa: CASSLTGTGLYEQYF
cdr3_nt: TGCGCCAGCAGCCTTACCGGGACAGGTCTCTACGAGCAGTACTTC

v_call: TRBV9
clone_size: .
d_call: TRBD1
j_call: TRBJ2-7
cdr3_aa: CASSVQGARAEQYF
cdr3_nt: TGTGCCAGCAGCGTACAGGGGGCGCGAGCCGAGCAGTACTTC

v_call: TRBV5-1
clone_size: .
d_call: .
j_call: TRBJ1-4
cdr3_aa: CVSTSRGGLNEKLFF
cdr3_nt: TGCGTCAGCACCTCCCGAGGGGGACTTAATGAAAAACTGTTTTTT

v_call: TRBV6-1
clone_size: .
d_call: .
j_call: TRBJ2-5
cdr3_aa: CASSLDAGGLETQYF
cdr3_nt: TGTGCCAGCAGCCTTGATGCAGGGGGGTTGGAGACCCAGTACTTC

v_call: TRBV11-3
clone_size: few
d_call: .
j_call: TRBJ2-5
cdr3_aa: CASSLVRGSGHLHPETQYF
cdr3_nt: TGTGCCAGCAGCTTAGTGAGGGGCTCGGGTCATCTACATCCTGAGACCCAGTACTTC

v_call: TRBV29-1
clone_size: .
d_call: TRBD1
j_call: TRBJ1-2
cdr3_aa: CSVYKQGTLYGYTF
cdr3_nt: TGCAGCGTATACAAACAGGGGACCCTCTATGGCTACACCTTC

v_call: TRBV6-1
clone_size: few
d_call: .
j_call: TRBJ1-5
cdr3_aa: CASSHTDGNQPQHF
cdr3_nt: TGTGCCAGCAGTCACACGGACGGCAATCAGCCCCAGCATTTT

v_call: TRBV27
clone_size: few
d_call: .
j_call: TRBJ1-3
cdr3_aa: CASSPGTTGNTIYF
cdr3_nt: TGTGCCAGCAGTCCCGGGACGACTGGAAACACCATATATTTT

v_call: TRBV19
clone_size: few
d_call: TRBD2
j_call: TRBJ2-6
cdr3_aa: CASSPQGLAGGVSGANVLTF
cdr3_nt: TGTGCCAGTAGTCCCCAGGGACTAGCGGGAGGTGTCTCTGGGGCCAACGTCCTGACTTTC

v_call: TRBV12-3/TRBV12-4
clone_size: few
d_call: .
j_call: TRBJ2-4
cdr3_aa: CASSLAGVAKNIQYF
cdr3_nt: TGTGCCAGCAGTTTAGCGGGAGTTGCCAAAAACATTCAGTACTTC

v_call: TRBV5-1
clone_size: .
d_call: .
j_call: TRBJ2-2
cdr3_aa: CASSLDRVVGELFF
cdr3_nt: TGCGCCAGCAGCTTGGACAGGGTTGTGGGGGAGCTGTTTTTT

v_call: TRBV7-2
clone_size: .
d_call: .
j_call: TRBJ1-1
cdr3_aa: CASSPAPGAATEAFF
cdr3_nt: TGTGCCAGCAGCCCCGCCCCGGGGGCGGCAACTGAAGCTTTCTTT

v_call: TRBV7-8
clone_size: many
d_call: TRBD1
j_call: TRBJ1-5
cdr3_aa: CASSLSGGGNQPQHF
cdr3_nt: TGTGCCAGCAGCTTATCAGGGGGCGGCAATCAGCCCCAGCATTTT

v_call: TRBV27
clone_size: many
d_call: TRBD2
j_call: TRBJ2-5
cdr3_aa: CASSLLSLAGGQETQYF
cdr3_nt: TGTGCCAGCAGTTTATTGAGCCTAGCGGGAGGCCAAGAGACCCAGTACTTC

v_call: TRBV5-1
clone_size: .
d_call: .
j_call: TRBJ2-7
cdr3_aa: CASSLGGQRVYEQYF
cdr3_nt: TGCGCCAGCAGCTTGGGAGGGCAAAGGGTCTACGAGCAGTACTTC

v_call: TRBV27
clone_size: .
d_call: TRBD1
j_call: TRBJ1-5
cdr3_aa: CATRPGQGWHQPQHF
cdr3_nt: TGTGCCACGCGACCGGGACAGGGTTGGCATCAGCCCCAGCATTTT

v_call: TRBV20-1
clone_size: .
d_call: TRBD2
j_call: TRBJ2-5
cdr3_aa: CSAIAGGQETQYF
cdr3_nt: TGCAGTGCTATAGCGGGAGGGCAAGAGACCCAGTACTTC

v_call: TRBV20-1
clone_size: .
d_call: .
j_call: TRBJ1-1
cdr3_aa: CSASPTPSFAFF
cdr3_nt: TGCAGTGCTAGCCCCACCCCCTCGTTTGCTTTCTTT

v_call: TRBV29-1
clone_size: .
d_call: .
j_call: TRBJ1-2
cdr3_aa: CSVEGQIYGYTF
cdr3_nt: TGCAGCGTTGAAGGGCAGATCTATGGCTACACCTTC

v_call: TRBV5-8
clone_size: .
d_call: TRBD1
j_call: TRBJ1-1
cdr3_aa: CASSPWDRPLVAFF
cdr3_nt: TGTGCCAGCAGCCCCTGGGACAGGCCCCTGGTGGCTTTCTTT

v_call: TRBV5-6
clone_size: .
d_call: TRBD2
j_call: TRBJ2-5
cdr3_aa: CASSVLGTSGVLYQETQYF
cdr3_nt: TGTGCCAGCAGCGTTCTCGGGACTAGCGGGGTCTTGTACCAAGAGACCCAGTACTTC

v_call: TRBV19
clone_size: few
d_call: .
j_call: TRBJ2-7
cdr3_aa: CASTQGGGTYEQYF
cdr3_nt: TGTGCCAGTACCCAGGGTGGAGGAACGTACGAGCAGTACTTC

v_call: TRBV12-3/TRBV12-4
clone_size: few
d_call: .
j_call: TRBJ2-7
cdr3_aa: CASRVDRTYEQYF
cdr3_nt: TGTGCCAGCAGGGTCGACAGAACCTACGAGCAGTACTTC

v_call: TRBV3-1
clone_size: .
d_call: .
j_call: TRBJ1-2
cdr3_aa: CASSQDLDPRRAGYTF
cdr3_nt: TGTGCCAGCAGCCAAGATTTAGATCCCAGACGGGCTGGCTACACCTTC

v_call: TRBV19
clone_size: .
d_call: .
j_call: TRBJ1-4
cdr3_aa: CASSMGRGYEKLFF
cdr3_nt: TGTGCCAGTAGTATGGGAAGGGGCTATGAAAAACTGTTTTTT